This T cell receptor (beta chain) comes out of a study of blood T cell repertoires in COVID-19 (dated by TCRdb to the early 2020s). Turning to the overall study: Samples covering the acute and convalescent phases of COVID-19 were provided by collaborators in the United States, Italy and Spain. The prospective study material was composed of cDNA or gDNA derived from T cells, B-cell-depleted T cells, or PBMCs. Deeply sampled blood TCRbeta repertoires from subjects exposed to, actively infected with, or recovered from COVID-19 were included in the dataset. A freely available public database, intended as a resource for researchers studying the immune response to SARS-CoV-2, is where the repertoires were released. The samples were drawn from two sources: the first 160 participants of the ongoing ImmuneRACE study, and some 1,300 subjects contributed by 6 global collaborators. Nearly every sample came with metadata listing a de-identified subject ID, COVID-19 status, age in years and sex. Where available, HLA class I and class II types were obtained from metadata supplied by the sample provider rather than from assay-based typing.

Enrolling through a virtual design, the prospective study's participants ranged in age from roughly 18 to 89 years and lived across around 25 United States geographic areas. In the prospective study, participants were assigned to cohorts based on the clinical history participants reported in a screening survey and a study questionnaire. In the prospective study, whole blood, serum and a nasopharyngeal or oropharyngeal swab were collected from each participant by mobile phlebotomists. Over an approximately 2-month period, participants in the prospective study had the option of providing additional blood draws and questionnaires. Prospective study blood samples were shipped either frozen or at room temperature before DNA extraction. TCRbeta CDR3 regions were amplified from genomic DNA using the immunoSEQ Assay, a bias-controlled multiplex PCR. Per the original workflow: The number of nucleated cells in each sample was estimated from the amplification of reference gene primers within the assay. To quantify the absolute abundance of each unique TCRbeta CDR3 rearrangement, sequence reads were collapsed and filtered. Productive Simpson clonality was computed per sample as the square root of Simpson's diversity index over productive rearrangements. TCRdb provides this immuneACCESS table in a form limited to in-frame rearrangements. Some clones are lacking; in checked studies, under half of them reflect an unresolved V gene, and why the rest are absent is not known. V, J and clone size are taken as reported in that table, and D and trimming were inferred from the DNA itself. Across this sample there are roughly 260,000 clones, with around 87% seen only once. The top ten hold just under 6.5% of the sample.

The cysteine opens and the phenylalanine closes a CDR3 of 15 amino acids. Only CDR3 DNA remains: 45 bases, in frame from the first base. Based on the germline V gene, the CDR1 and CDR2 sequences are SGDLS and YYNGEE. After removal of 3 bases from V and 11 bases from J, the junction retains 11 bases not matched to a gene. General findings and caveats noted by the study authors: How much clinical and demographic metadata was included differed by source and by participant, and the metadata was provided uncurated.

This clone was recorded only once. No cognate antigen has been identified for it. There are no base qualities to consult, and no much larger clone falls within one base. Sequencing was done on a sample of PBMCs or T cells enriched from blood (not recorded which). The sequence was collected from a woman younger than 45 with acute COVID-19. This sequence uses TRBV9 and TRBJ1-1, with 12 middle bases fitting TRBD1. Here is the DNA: TGTGCCAGCAGCGAGACACCGGGACAGGGGGCGCCGGCTTTCTTT. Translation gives CASSETPGQGAPAFF.